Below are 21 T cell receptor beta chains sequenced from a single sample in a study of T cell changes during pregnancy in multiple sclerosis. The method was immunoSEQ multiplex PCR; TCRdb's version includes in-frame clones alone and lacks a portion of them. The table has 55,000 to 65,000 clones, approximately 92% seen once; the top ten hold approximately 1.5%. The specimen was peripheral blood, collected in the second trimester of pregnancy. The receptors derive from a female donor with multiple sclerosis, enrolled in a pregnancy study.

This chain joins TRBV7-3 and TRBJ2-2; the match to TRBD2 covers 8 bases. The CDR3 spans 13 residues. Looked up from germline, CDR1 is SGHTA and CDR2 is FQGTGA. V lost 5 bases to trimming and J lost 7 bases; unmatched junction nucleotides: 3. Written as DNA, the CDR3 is TGTGCCAGCAGCCCCGGGGGGGACGGGGAGCTGTTTTTT. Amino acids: CASSPGGDGELFF.

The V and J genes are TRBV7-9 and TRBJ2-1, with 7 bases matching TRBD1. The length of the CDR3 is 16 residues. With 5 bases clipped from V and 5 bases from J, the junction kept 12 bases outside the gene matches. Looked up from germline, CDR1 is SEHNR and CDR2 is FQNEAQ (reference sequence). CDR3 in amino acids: CASSPGNRGHNNEQFF. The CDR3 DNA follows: TGTGCCAGCAGCCCGGGGAACAGGGGACACAACAATGAGCAGTTCTTC.

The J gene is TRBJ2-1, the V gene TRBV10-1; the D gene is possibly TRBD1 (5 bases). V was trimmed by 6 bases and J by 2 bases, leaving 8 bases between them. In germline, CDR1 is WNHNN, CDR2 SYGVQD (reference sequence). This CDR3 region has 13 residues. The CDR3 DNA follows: TGCGCCAGCAGACAGGACCCCTACAATGAGCAGTTCTTC. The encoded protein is CASRQDPYNEQFF.

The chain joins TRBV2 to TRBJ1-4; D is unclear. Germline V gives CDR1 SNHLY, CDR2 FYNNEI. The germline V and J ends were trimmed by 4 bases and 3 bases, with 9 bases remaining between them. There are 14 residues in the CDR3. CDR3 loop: CASSAEKANEKLFF. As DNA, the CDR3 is TGTGCCAGCAGTGCGGAGAAGGCTAATGAAAAACTGTTTTTT.

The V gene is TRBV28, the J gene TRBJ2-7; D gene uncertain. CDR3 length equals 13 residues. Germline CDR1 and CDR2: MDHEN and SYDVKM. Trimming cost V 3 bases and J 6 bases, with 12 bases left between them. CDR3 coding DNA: TGTGCCAGCAGTTTTTCACCAACTGTCGAGCAGTACTTC. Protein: CASSFSPTVEQYF.

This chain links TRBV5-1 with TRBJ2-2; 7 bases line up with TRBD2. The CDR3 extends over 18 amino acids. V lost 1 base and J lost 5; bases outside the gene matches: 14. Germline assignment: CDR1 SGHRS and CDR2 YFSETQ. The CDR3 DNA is TGCGCCAGCAGCTTGAGGCCCTCCGGCGGGAGTGTGACCGGGGAGCTGTTTTTT. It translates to CASSLRPSGGSVTGELFF.

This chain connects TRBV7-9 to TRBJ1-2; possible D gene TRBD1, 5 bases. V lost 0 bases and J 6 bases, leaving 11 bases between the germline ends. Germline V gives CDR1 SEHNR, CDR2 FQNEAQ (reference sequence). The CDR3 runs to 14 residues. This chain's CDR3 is CASSLATAFDGYTF. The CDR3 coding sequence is TGTGCCAGCAGCTTAGCGACAGCGTTTGATGGCTACACCTTC.

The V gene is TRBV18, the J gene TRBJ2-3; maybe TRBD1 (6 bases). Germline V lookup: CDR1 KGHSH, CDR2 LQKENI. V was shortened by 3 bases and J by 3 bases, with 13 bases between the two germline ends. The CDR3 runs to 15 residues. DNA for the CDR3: TGTGCCAGCTCACCCCCACAGGGTTGGACAGATACGCAGTATTTT. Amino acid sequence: CASSPPQGWTDTQYF.

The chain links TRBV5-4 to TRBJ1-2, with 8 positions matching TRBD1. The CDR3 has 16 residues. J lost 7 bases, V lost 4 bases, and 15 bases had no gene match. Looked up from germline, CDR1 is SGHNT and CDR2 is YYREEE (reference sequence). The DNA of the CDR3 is TGTGCCAGCAGCCCTGGAGGCCAGGGGGCGCGAGGTGGCTACACCTTC. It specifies CASSPGGQGARGGYTF.

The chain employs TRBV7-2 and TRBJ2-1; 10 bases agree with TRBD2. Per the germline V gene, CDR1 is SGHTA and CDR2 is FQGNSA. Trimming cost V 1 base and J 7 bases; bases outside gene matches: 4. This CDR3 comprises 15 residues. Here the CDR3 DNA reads TGTGCCAGCAGCTTAGAGAATAGCGGGAGGAATGAGCAGTTCTTC. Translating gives CASSLENSGRNEQFF.

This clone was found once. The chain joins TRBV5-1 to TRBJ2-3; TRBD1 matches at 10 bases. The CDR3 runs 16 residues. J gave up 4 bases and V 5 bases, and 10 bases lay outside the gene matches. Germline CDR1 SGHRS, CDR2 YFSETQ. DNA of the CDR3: TGCGCCAGCAGTGTCCTGGGACAGGGGAATCCAGATACGCAGTATTTT. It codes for CASSVLGQGNPDTQYF.

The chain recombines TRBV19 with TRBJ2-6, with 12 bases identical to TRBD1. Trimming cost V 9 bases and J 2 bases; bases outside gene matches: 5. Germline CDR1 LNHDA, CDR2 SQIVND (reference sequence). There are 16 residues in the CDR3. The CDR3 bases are TGTGCCAGCAAGGGACAGGGGGCAGCTGGGGCCAACGTCCTGACTTTC. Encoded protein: CASKGQGAAGANVLTF. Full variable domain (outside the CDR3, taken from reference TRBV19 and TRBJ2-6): DGGITQSPKYLFRKEGQNVTLSCEQNLNHDAMYWYRQDPGQGLRLIYYSQIVNDFQKGDIAEGYSVSREKKESFPLTVTSAQKNPTAFYLCASKGQGAAGANVLTFGAGSRLTVL.

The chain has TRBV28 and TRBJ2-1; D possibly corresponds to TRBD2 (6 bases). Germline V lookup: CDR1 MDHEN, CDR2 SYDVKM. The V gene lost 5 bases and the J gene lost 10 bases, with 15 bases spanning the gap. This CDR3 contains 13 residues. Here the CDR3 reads CASSPLGTPEQFF. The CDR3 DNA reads TGTGCCAGCAGTCCCCTCGGGACTCCCGAGCAGTTCTTC.

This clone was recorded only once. The CDR3 bases are TGTGCCAGCAGCTTATCAGGGTGGAATGAGCAGTTCTTC. It translates to CASSLSGWNEQFF. The chain has TRBV7-9 and TRBJ2-1; tentatively, D is TRBD1 (5 bases). This CDR3 spans 13 amino acids. Between the trimmed V and J ends, which lost 2 bases and 7 bases, there was a span of 9 bases. Germline V gives CDR1 SEHNR, CDR2 FQNEAQ (reference sequence).

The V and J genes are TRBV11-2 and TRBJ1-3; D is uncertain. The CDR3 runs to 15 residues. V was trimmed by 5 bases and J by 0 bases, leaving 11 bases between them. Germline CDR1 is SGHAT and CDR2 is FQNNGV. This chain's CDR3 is CASSPLGNSGNTIYF. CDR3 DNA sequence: TGTGCCAGCAGCCCCCTGGGCAACTCTGGAAACACCATATATTTT.

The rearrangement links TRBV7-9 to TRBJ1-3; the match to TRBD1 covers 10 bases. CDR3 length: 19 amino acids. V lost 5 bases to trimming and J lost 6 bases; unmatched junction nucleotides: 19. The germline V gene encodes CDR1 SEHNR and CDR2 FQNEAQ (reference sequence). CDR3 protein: CASSPRTGGGPERENTIYF. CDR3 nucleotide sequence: TGTGCCAGCAGCCCCCGGACAGGGGGGGGACCTGAAAGAGAAAACACCATATATTTT.

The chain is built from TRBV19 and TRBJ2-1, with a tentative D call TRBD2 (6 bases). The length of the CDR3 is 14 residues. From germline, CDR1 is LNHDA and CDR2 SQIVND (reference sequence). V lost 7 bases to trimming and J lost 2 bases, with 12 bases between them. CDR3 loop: CASKTSQTYNEQFF. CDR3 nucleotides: TGTGCCAGTAAGACTAGTCAGACCTACAATGAGCAGTTCTTC.

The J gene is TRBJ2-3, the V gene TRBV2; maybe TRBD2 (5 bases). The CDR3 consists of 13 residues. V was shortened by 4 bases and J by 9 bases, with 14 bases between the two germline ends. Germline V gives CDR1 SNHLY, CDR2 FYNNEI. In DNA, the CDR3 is TGTGCCAGCAGTGCTCAGGTGGGAGCCACGCAGTATTTT. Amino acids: CASSAQVGATQYF.

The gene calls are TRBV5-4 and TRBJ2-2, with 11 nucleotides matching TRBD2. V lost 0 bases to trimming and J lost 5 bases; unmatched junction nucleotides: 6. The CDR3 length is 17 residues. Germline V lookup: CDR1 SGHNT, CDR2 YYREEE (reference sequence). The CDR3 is CASSLGPLAGGTGELFF. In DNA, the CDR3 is TGTGCCAGCAGCTTGGGACCTTTAGCGGGAGGGACCGGGGAGCTGTTTTTT.

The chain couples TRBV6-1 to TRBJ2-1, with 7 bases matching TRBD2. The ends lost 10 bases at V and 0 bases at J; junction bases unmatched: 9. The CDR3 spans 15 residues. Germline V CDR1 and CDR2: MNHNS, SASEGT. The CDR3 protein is CATERDLSSYNEQFF. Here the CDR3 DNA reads TGTGCCACCGAGCGGGATTTAAGCTCCTACAATGAGCAGTTCTTC.

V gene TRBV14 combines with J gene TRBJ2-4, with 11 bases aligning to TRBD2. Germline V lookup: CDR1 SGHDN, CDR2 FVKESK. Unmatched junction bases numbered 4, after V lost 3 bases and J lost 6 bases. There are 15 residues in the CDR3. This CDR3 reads CASSHRTSGLNIQYF. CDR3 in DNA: TGTGCCAGCAGCCACCGGACTAGCGGGCTAAACATTCAGTACTTC.